This TCR beta chain was sequenced in a study of blood T cell repertoires in COVID-19. Study context: Researchers got acute and convalescent COVID-19 samples from the United States, Italy and Spain. In each case, the material was cDNA or gDNA derived from T cells, B-cell-depleted T cells, or PBMCs.

Germline CDR1 and CDR2: SGHNT and YYREEE (reference sequence). V dropped 1 base and J dropped 7; count of bases not matched to a gene: 6. The CDR3 is made up of 15 amino acids. Original processing methods: Scientists estimated how many nucleated cells there were by amplifying reference gene primers. Data came from immunoSEQ multiplex PCR; TCRdb stores just in-frame clones and leaves some out. V and J calls and clone size come straight from that table; D and trimming were deduced from the DNA. In the table there are some 32,000 clones, roughly 84% of which are singletons. The sample consisted of peripheral blood. This receptor was taken from a man aged 55 to 70 with active COVID-19. The genes are TRBV5-4 and TRBJ2-1; 9 positions agree with TRBD1. The DNA for the CDR3 is TGTGCCAGCAGCTTGAAACAGGGGGCTGGGAATGAGCAGTTCTTC. This sequence encodes CASSLKQGAGNEQFF.